These 26 T cell receptor beta chains came from one sample sequenced in a study of early T cells in non-severe SARS-CoV-2 infection. Via MiXCR, TCRdb re-called the 5' RACE reads, giving one row per CDR3 protein. The sample lists about 59,000 distinct CDR3 sequences; around 12% were seen once. Specimen: whole blood. The receptors were sampled from an adult who was a healthcare worker with PCR-confirmed SARS-CoV-2 infection or an uninfected control (not recorded which).

This chain links TRBV6-1 with TRBJ1-5, with D hard to call. Per germline, CDR1 MNHNS and CDR2 SASEGT. The V gene lost 3 bases and the J gene lost 7 bases, with 7 bases spanning the gap. CDR3 length equals 12 residues. Written as DNA, the CDR3 is TGTGCCAGCAGTGACCTTCGGCAGCCCCAGCATTTT. It specifies CASSDLRQPQHF.

The table lists this clonotype with many counts. The chain combines TRBV7-2 with TRBJ2-5, with 11 bases fitting TRBD1. The germline CDR1 and CDR2 sequences are SGHTA and FQGNSA. The CDR3 runs to 15 residues. V lost 1 base, J lost 5 bases, and 3 bases stayed unmatched. CDR3 protein: CASSLGTGGSETQYF. The CDR3, as DNA: TGTGCCAGCAGCTTAGGGACAGGGGGCTCGGAGACCCAGTACTTC.

The chain recombines TRBV5-4 with TRBJ2-1, with 7 bases matching TRBD2. Per the germline V gene, CDR1 is SGHNT and CDR2 is YYREEE (reference sequence). The length of the CDR3 is 14 residues. V lost 1 base and J lost 6; bases outside the gene matches: 4. CDR3 loop: CASSLRGGRNEQFF. The CDR3 DNA follows: TGTGCCAGCAGCTTGCGCGGGGGACGCAATGAGCAGTTCTTC. Full variable domain (remainder filled in from reference TRBV5-4 and TRBJ2-1): ETGVTQSPTHLIKTRGQQVTLRCSSQSGHNTVSWYQQALGQGPQFIFQYYREEENGRGNFPPRFSGLQFPNYSSELNVNALELDDSALYLCASSLRGGRNEQFFGPGTRLTVL.

This chain connects TRBV2 to TRBJ1-4; D gene unclear. Germline assignment: CDR1 SNHLY and CDR2 FYNNEI. There are 14 residues in the CDR3. V lost 7 bases, J lost 1 base, and 10 bases lay in between. The chain's CDR3 is CASTLRGTNEKLFF. As DNA, the CDR3 is TGTGCCAGCACTCTTCGGGGAACTAATGAAAAACTGTTTTTT. Filled out from reference TRBV2 and TRBJ1-4, the complete variable domain reads EPEVTQTPSHQVTQMGQEVILRCVPISNHLYFYWYRQILGQKVEFLVSFYNNEISEKSEIFDDQFSVERPDGSNFTLKIRSTKLEDSAMYFCASTLRGTNEKLFFGSGTQLSVL.

The chain couples TRBV18 to TRBJ2-7; 9 bases fit TRBD1. There are 15 residues in the CDR3. CDR1 and CDR2 (germline): KGHSH, LQKENI. The junction had 9 bases not matched to a gene; V was cut back by 5 bases and J by 4 bases. The CDR3 bases are TGTGCCAGCTCAACTAAACAGGGGGCGCTTTACGAGCAGTACTTC. Encoded protein: CASSTKQGALYEQYF.

The rearrangement joins TRBV7-2 to TRBJ2-4; D gene ambiguous. The CDR3 loop spans 14 amino acids. CDR1 and CDR2 from the germline V gene are SGHTA and FQGNSA. Trimming stripped 1 base from V and 7 bases from J, with 11 bases between. The CDR3 region is CASSLDLVGNIQYF. The CDR3 DNA reads TGTGCCAGCAGCTTAGACTTGGTAGGCAACATTCAGTACTTC.

This clonotype has more than one count but fewer than ten. The chain links TRBV10-3 to TRBJ1-1; no clear D. V was cut by 6 bases and J by 4 bases, with 12 bases left in between. The germline V gene has CDR1 ENHRY and CDR2 SYGVKD. This CDR3 has 13 residues. The CDR3 loop is CAISLGDSTEAFF. The CDR3 nucleotides read TGTGCCATCAGCCTCGGCGATAGCACTGAAGCTTTCTTT.

The sample holds a few counts of this clonotype. The rearrangement uses TRBV11-3 and TRBJ2-7; no clear D gene. This CDR3 contains 13 residues. V was trimmed by 1 base and J by 2 bases, leaving 6 bases between them. Germline CDR1 is SGHNT and CDR2 is YENEEA. CDR3 sequence: CASSLASTYEQYF. DNA for the CDR3: TGTGCCAGCAGCTTAGCTTCAACCTACGAGCAGTACTTC.

This clonotype was found many times. The chain carries TRBV7-9 and TRBJ1-4; 7 nucleotides align to TRBD1. Losses at the gene ends were 2 bases for V and 8 bases for J; bases not matched to a gene: 5. The CDR3 is 14 amino acids. Germline V gene lookup returns CDR1 SEHNR and CDR2 FQNEAQ (reference sequence). CDR3 loop: CASSLKDRDEKLFF. The CDR3 DNA is TGTGCCAGCAGCTTAAAAGACAGGGACGAAAAACTGTTTTTT.

This clonotype was seen many times. The rearrangement uses TRBV12-3 or TRBV12-4 and TRBJ1-2; D call uncertain. Trimming left V 2 bases short and J 0 bases short, with 7 bases between. This CDR3 is built from 14 residues. The CDR3 DNA is TGTGCCAGCAGTTTAAGGCGCACTAACTATGGCTACACCTTC. Residues: CASSLRRTNYGYTF.

This clonotype was recorded many times. The chain links TRBV20-1 to TRBJ1-1, with D hard to call. The V gene lost 3 bases and the J gene lost 4 bases, with 6 bases spanning the gap. The CDR3 runs to 11 residues. Germline V CDR1 and CDR2: DFQATT, SNEGSKA (reference sequence). CDR3 loop: CSASSATEAFF. The CDR3 nucleotides read TGCAGTGCTAGCTCGGCCACTGAAGCTTTCTTT.

This clonotype was observed at least ten times. The rearrangement uses TRBV7-8 and TRBJ1-4; D remains ambiguous. The CDR3 has 15 residues. Trimming took off 5 bases at V and 2 bases at J, with 12 bases between the two ends. Germline V CDR1 and CDR2: SGHVS, FQNEAQ. The DNA for the CDR3 is TGTGCCAGCAGCAAGGCGGGATCTACTAATGAAAAACTGTTTTTT. Translating it yields CASSKAGSTNEKLFF.

In its sample, this clonotype was seen a few times. The chain recombines TRBV7-6 with TRBJ2-5, with TRBD1 matching 7 bases. The CDR3 runs to 15 residues. V shed 1 base, J shed 2 bases, and the junction held 4 bases outside the gene matches. Per the germline V gene, CDR1 is SGHVS and CDR2 is FNYEAQ. The chain's CDR3 is CASSLGQGLQETQYF. The CDR3 coding sequence is TGTGCCAGCAGCTTAGGACAGGGTCTACAAGAGACCCAGTACTTC.

Many counts were recorded for this clonotype. This chain joins TRBV25-1 and TRBJ2-6; D not resolved. CDR1 and CDR2 (germline): MGHDK, SYGVNS. The V gene lost 2 bases and the J gene lost 2 bases, with 7 bases spanning the gap. This CDR3 spans 15 amino acids. In DNA, the CDR3 is TGTGCCAGCAGTGAAGAAGGGACTGGGGCCAACGTCCTGACTTTC. Amino acids: CASSEEGTGANVLTF.

This clonotype has only a few counts. This rearrangement joins TRBV20-1 to TRBJ2-7; D possibly corresponds to TRBD1 (5 bases). This CDR3 is 14 amino acids long. V lost 6 bases, J lost 0 bases, and 15 bases lay in between. CDR1 and CDR2 from the germline V gene are DFQATT and SNEGSKA (reference sequence). CDR3 loop: CSAPATGNSYEQYF. The DNA of the CDR3 is TGCAGTGCCCCCGCCACAGGTAACTCCTACGAGCAGTACTTC.

The chain is built from TRBV2 and TRBJ2-1, with D hard to call. The germline V gene has CDR1 SNHLY and CDR2 FYNNEI. The length of the CDR3 is 14 residues. V was pared by 7 bases and J by 0 bases, with 10 bases between. The CDR3 is CASTVSFSYNEQFF. The CDR3 bases are TGTGCCAGCACGGTTAGTTTCTCCTACAATGAGCAGTTCTTC.

This clonotype appeared a few times. The rearrangement joins TRBV30 to TRBJ1-4; D unclear. The CDR3 has 13 amino acids. Germline-derived CDR1 and CDR2 are GTSNPN and SVGIG (reference sequence). The germline V and J ends were trimmed by 2 bases and 2 bases, with 6 bases remaining between them. In DNA, the CDR3 is TGTGCCTGGAGTATGGGGACTAATGAAAAACTGTTTTTT. The encoded protein is CAWSMGTNEKLFF.

Only a few counts were recorded for this clonotype. This chain connects TRBV12-3 or TRBV12-4 to TRBJ2-5, with 9 bases identical to TRBD2. V lost 5 bases and J lost 4; bases outside the gene matches: 5. This CDR3 comprises 14 residues. CDR3 protein: CASSPLTSGETQYF. CDR3 in DNA: TGTGCCAGCAGTCCGTTGACTAGCGGAGAGACCCAGTACTTC.

This clonotype appeared a few times. The chain joins TRBV18 to TRBJ1-1, with D possibly matching TRBD1 (6 bases). Germline CDR1 reads KGHSH; CDR2 reads LQKENI. CDR3 length: 15 residues. V was clipped by 8 bases and J by 2 bases, with 18 bases between them. CDR3 bases: TGTGCCAGCCAAAACCCCGGGGGCGCAAACACTGAAGCTTTCTTT. This codes for CASQNPGGANTEAFF.

In its sample, this clonotype was seen many times. The chain recombines TRBV12-3 or TRBV12-4 with TRBJ1-2, with TRBD1 as a possible D gene (6 bases). This CDR3 comprises 12 residues. V lost 5 bases to trimming and J lost 4 bases, with 8 bases between them. The CDR3 DNA reads as TGTGCCAGCAGTGGACAGCCCTATGGCTACACCTTC. Translated: CASSGQPYGYTF.

J is TRBJ1-6 and V is TRBV5-6; 7 nucleotides line up with TRBD1. CDR1 SGHDT and CDR2 YYEEEE come from the germline V gene. Trimming cost V 4 bases and J 10 bases; bases outside gene matches: 11. The CDR3 consists of 15 residues. The CDR3 nucleotides read TGTGCCAGCAGCCCCTGGGAGGGGGCGCGATCACCCCTCCACTTT. It encodes CASSPWEGARSPLHF.

In its sample, this clonotype was seen many times. The V gene is TRBV6-4, the J gene TRBJ2-6; D may correspond to TRBD1 or TRBD2 (5 bases each). CDR1 is MRHNA, CDR2 SNTAGT, per germline. The CDR3 contains 18 residues. V was trimmed by 3 bases and J by 0 bases, leaving 15 bases between them. The CDR3 reads CASSEEGPSSSGANVLTF. The CDR3 region has the DNA TGTGCCAGCAGTGAAGAGGGACCCTCAAGCTCTGGGGCCAACGTCCTGACTTTC.

The sample holds many counts of this clonotype. The chain couples TRBV11-2 to TRBJ2-7; D remains unclear. The CDR3 spans 15 residues. The germline V gene has CDR1 SGHAT and CDR2 FQNNGV. Trimming took 2 bases from V and 3 from J, leaving 14 bases between them. The CDR3 DNA follows: TGTGCCAGCAGCTTACTCTCTCCACCCGACTACGAGCAGTACTTC. This encodes CASSLLSPPDYEQYF.

This clonotype was seen many times. For the CDR3, the DNA is TGCAGTGCTAAGGGGACTAGCGGACAAGAGACCCAGTACTTC. It codes for CSAKGTSGQETQYF. This chain connects TRBV20-1 to TRBJ2-5; 11 positions agree with TRBD2. Germline V gene lookup returns CDR1 DFQATT and CDR2 SNEGSKA (reference sequence). This CDR3 contains 14 residues. Germline trimming cut 4 bases from V and 2 bases from J; bases unmatched to any gene: 3.

This clonotype came up many times. This chain links TRBV12-3 or TRBV12-4 with TRBJ2-1; the match to TRBD2 covers 10 bases. Trimming took 6 bases from V and 1 from J; bases not matched to a gene: 15. CDR3 length: 19 amino acids. The chain's CDR3 is CASSREKGGLARSYNEQFF. The CDR3 DNA reads as TGTGCCAGCAGCCGAGAAAAAGGGGGACTAGCGCGTTCCTACAATGAGCAGTTCTTC.

With regard to this clonotype: A much bigger clone sits one base away, suggesting this may be a read error. The chain links TRBV2 to TRBJ2-7, with D uncertain. CDR3 length: 13 residues. CDR1 is SNHLY, CDR2 FYNNEI, per germline. V was pared by 4 bases and J by 1 base, with 8 bases between. CDR3 in DNA: TGTGCCAGCAGTGTCCAGCCATCCTACGAGCAGTACTTC. This gives the protein CASSVQPSYEQYF.